This T cell receptor (beta chain) appears in the sequencing data of a study of cytomegalovirus exposure and HLA in healthy donors. Broader study findings: In a later analysis, TCR beta V- and J-gene trimming was associated with a missense DCLRE1C variant.

Those who donated were healthy bone marrow donors. About this clone: What it recognizes is unknown.

PCR primers comprised 60 Vbeta and 13 Jbeta primers. Here immunoSEQ multiplex PCR was the method, and the copy in TCRdb shows in-frame clones only, minus some. This sample has 85,000 to 100,000 clones; roughly 73% occur once, and the top ten carry about 3.8%. The CDR3 is 12 amino acids. Germline assignment: CDR1 SNHLY and CDR2 FYNNEI. After removal of 10 bases from V and 4 bases from J, the junction contained 5 bases not matched to a gene. The V and J genes are TRBV2 and TRBJ1-2, with 8 bases fitting TRBD1. The sequence was obtained from a woman in her thirties or forties in good health and CMV-seronegative. Sequenced sample: PBMCs. The CDR3 DNA is TGTGCCACAGGGGGCTCCGGCTATGGCTACACCTTC. Its protein product is CATGGSGYGYTF.